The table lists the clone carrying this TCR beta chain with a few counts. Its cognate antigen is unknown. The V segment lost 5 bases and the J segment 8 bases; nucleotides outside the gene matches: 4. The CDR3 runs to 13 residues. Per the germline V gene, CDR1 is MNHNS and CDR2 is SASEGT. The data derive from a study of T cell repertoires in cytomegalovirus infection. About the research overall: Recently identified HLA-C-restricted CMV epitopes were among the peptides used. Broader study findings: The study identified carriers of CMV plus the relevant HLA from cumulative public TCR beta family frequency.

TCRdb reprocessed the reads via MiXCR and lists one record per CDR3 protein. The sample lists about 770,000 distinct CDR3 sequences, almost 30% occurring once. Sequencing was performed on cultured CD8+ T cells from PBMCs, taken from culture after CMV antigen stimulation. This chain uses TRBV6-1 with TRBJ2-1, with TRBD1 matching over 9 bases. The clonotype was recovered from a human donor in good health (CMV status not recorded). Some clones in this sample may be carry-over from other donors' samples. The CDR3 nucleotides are TGTGCCAGCAGTTGGACAGGGGTCGATGAGCAGTTCTTC. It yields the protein CASSWTGVDEQFF.